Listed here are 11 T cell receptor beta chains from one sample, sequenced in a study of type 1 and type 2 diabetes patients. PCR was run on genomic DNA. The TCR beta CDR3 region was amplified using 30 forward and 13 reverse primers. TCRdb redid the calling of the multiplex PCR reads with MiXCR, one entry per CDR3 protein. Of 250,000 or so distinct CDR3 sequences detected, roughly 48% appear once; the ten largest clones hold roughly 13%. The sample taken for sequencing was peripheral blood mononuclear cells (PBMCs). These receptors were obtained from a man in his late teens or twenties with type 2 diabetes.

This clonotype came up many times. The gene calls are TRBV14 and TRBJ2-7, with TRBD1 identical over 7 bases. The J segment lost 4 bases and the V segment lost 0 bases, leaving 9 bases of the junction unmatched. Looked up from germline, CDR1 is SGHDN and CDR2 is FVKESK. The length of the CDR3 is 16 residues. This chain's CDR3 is CASSQDVRGGDYEQYF. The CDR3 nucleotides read TGTGCCAGCAGCCAAGATGTGCGAGGGGGCGATTACGAGCAGTACTTC.

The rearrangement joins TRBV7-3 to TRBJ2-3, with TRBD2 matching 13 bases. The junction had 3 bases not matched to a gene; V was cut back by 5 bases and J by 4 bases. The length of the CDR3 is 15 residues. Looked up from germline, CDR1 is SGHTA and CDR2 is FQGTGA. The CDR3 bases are TGTGCCAGCAGCAAAGGGACTAGCGGGGCAGATACGCAGTATTTT. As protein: CASSKGTSGADTQYF.

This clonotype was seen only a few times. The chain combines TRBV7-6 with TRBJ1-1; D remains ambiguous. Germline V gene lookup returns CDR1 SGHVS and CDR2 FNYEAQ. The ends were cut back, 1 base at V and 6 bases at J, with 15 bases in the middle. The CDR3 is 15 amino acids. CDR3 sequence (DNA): TGTGCCAGCAGCTTAGGTTGGCAGGTTGAAGCTGAAGCTTTCTTT. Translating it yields CASSLGWQVEAEAFF.

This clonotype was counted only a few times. CDR3 region: CSVAVGDTEAFF. CDR3 nucleotides: TGCAGTGTCGCAGTCGGGGACACTGAAGCTTTCTTT. The rearrangement links TRBV20-1 to TRBJ1-1; D unclear. The ends were cut back, 7 bases at V and 3 bases at J, with 12 bases in the middle. This CDR3 is built from 12 residues. Looked up from germline, CDR1 is DFQATT and CDR2 is SNEGSKA (reference sequence).

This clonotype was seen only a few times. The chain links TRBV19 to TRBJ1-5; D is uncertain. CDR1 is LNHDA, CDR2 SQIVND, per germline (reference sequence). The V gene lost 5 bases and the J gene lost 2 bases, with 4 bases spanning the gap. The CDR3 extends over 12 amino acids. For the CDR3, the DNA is TGTGCCAGTAGTTCGGGCAATCAGCCCCAGCATTTT. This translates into CASSSGNQPQHF.

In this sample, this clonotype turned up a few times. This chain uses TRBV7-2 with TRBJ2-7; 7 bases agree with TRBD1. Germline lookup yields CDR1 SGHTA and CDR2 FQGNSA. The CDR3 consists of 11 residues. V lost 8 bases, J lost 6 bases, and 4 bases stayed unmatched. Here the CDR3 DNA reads TGTGCCAGCGGACAGGCTCTCGAGCAGTACTTC. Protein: CASGQALEQYF.

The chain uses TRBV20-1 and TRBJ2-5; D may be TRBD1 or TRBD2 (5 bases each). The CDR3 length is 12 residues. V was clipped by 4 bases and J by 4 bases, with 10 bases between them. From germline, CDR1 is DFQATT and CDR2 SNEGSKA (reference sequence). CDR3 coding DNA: TGCAGTGCTACTGTTGGGGGAGAGACCCAGTACTTC. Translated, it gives CSATVGGETQYF.

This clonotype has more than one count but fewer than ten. The CDR3 is CASRLGTGTYEQYF. In DNA form, the CDR3 reads TGCGCCAGCAGACTAGGGACGGGTACCTACGAGCAGTACTTC. This chain connects TRBV5-1 to TRBJ2-7; D may correspond to TRBD1 or TRBD2 (5 bases each). Germline CDR1 reads SGHRS; CDR2 reads YFSETQ. There are 14 residues in the CDR3. The germline V and J ends were trimmed by 5 bases and 2 bases, with 14 bases remaining between them.

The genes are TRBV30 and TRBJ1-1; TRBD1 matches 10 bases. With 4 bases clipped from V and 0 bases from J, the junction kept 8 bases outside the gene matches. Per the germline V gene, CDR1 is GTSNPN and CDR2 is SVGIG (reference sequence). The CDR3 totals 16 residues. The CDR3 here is CAWTYDRGRMNTEAFF. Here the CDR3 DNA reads TGTGCCTGGACCTACGACAGGGGGCGCATGAACACTGAAGCTTTCTTT.

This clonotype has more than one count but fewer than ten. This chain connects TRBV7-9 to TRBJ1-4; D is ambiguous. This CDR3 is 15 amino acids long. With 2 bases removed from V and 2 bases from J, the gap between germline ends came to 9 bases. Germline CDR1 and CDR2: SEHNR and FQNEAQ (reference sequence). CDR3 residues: CASSLSWATNEKLFF. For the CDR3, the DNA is TGTGCCAGCAGCTTATCATGGGCCACTAATGAAAAACTGTTTTTT.

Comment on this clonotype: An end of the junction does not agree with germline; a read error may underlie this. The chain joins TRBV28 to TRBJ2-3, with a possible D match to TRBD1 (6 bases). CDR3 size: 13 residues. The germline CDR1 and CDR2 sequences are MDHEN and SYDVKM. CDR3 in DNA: TGTGCCAGCAGTTTAGGGGGCTCAGATACGCCGTATTTT. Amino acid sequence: CASSLGGSDTPYF.